The present entry profiles one TCR beta chain with its context. Its target is unknown. The gene names here belong to mouse. The read terminates 1 residue before the CDR3 end, so the remaining end is supplied by the germline J gene. The CDR3 totals 12 residues. The germline V gene encodes CDR1 KGHTA and CDR2 FQNQQP. These data originate in a study of tissue T cells after allogeneic stem cell transplantation. General study results and limits: Anatomically similar tissues had similar TCR repertoires within each patient. Few T cell clones were shared across patients, but motif clusters showed tissue-specific shared signatures.

Here immunoSEQ multiplex PCR was the method, and the copy in TCRdb shows in-frame clones only, minus some. The table records almost 9,500 clones, about 47% of them present only once. Indicated time point: mouse harvest day 7 after allogeneic transplant. Mouse grafts combined 10^7 T-cell-depleted bone marrow cells with 10^6 splenic CD5+ T cells. Mice had MHC-mismatched B6 into BALB/c GVHD, sampled day 7 or 14. What was sequenced was gut tissue. V is TRBV23 and J is TRBJ1-2. The source of this sequence is a female BALB/c mouse given C57BL/6 T cells with graft-versus-host disease after an allogeneic hematopoietic cell transplant. CDR3 amino acids: CSSRQSNSDYTF. The covered CDR3 bases are TGCTCCAGCAGACAATCAAACTCCGACTACACC.